A selection of T cell receptor beta chains follows, all from one sample in a study of T cells after yellow fever vaccination. TCRdb called the 5' RACE reads again in MiXCR, with one record for every CDR3 protein. The data show about 550,000 distinct CDR3 sequences, with roughly 21% seen just once and 13% to 15% held by the top ten. The sequences come from PBMCs, collected 15 days after the yellow fever booster vaccination. All receptors derive from a man aged 25-45 years who received the YFV17D yellow fever vaccine. Each CDR3 is given with its conserved first and last residue. A D gene is named only where the DNA matches it firmly. The size entry is marked missing in some rows and otherwise reads once, few, many or a size class.

cdr3_length	v_call	d_call	j_call	clone_size	cdr3_aa	cdr3_nt
12	TRBV5-6	TRBD2	TRBJ2-1	NA	CAMSPRLAKQFF	TGTGCCATGAGCCCCCGACTAGCGAAGCAGTTCTTC
12	TRBV29-1	NA	TRBJ2-7	NA	CSVAQASGEQYF	TGCAGCGTGGCGCAGGCCTCGGGAGAGCAGTACTTC
14	TRBV3-1	NA	TRBJ1-5	NA	CASSQAGVGQPQHF	TGTGCCAGCAGCCAAGCTGGGGTAGGTCAGCCCCAGCATTTT
15	TRBV7-6	NA	TRBJ1-4	NA	CASSLEQGTFGELFF	TGTGCCAGCAGCTTGGAGCAGGGGACCTTCGGGGAACTGTTTTTT
13	TRBV20-1	NA	TRBJ1-2	few	CSAISQGTGGYTF	TGCAGTGCTATCAGTCAGGGTACGGGCGGCTACACCTTC
15	TRBV7-2	TRBD2	TRBJ2-7	NA	CASSLAAAGGPEQYF	TGTGCCAGCAGCTTAGCGGCAGCGGGAGGGCCCGAGCAGTACTTC
14	TRBV5-1	NA	TRBJ2-3	few	CASSFSDYTDTQYF	TGCGCCAGCAGCTTCAGCGATTACACAGATACGCAGTATTTT
14	TRBV14	NA	TRBJ2-7	NA	CASSPLGPAYEQYF	TGTGCCAGCAGCCCCCTGGGGCCAGCCTACGAGCAGTACTTC
16	TRBV4-2	TRBD2	TRBJ2-1	few	CASSRTTSGSGNEQFF	TGTGCCAGCAGCCGTACGACCAGCGGGAGTGGAAATGAGCAGTTCTTC
14	TRBV7-2	NA	TRBJ2-3	few	CASSSQGRGDTQYF	TGTGCCAGCAGCTCTCAAGGAAGGGGGGATACGCAGTATTTT
14	TRBV6-5	NA	TRBJ2-7	many	CASRSRVSSYEQYF	TGTGCCAGCAGAAGCAGGGTGAGCTCCTACGAGCAGTACTTC
12	TRBV6-5	NA	TRBJ2-5	NA	CASSQQKGTQYF	TGTGCCAGCAGTCAACAAAAGGGTACCCAGTACTTC
16	TRBV4-1	NA	TRBJ2-7	few	CASSQVFRGAANEQYF	TGCGCCAGCAGCCAAGTTTTCAGGGGGGCTGCCAACGAGCAGTACTTC
17	TRBV12-3/TRBV12-4	TRBD2	TRBJ2-1	few	CASSLDLLAGVRNEQFF	TGTGCCAGCAGTTTAGATTTACTAGCGGGAGTGCGCAATGAGCAGTTCTTC
15	TRBV15	NA	TRBJ2-1	NA	CATSRSQDPYNEQFF	TGTGCCACCAGCAGGTCTCAAGACCCCTACAATGAGCAGTTCTTC
15	TRBV6-1	NA	TRBJ2-1	few	CASSQRTSSYNEQFF	TGTGCCAGCAGCCAACGGACAAGCTCCTACAATGAGCAGTTCTTC
13	TRBV7-9	TRBD1	TRBJ1-5	NA	CATQIGQAGPQHF	TGTGCCACCCAAATCGGACAGGCGGGGCCCCAGCATTTT
13	TRBV20-1	TRBD1	TRBJ2-3	few	CSARGTGEDTQYF	TGCAGTGCTAGAGGGACAGGGGAAGATACGCAGTATTTT
15	TRBV7-2	TRBD1	TRBJ2-5	NA	CASSLKGQGRETQYF	TGTGCCAGCAGCCTCAAGGGACAGGGTCGGGAGACCCAGTACTTC
13	TRBV29-1	NA	TRBJ2-4	NA	CSVATADKNIQYF	TGCAGCGTAGCGACAGCGGATAAAAACATTCAGTACTTC
15	TRBV20-1	TRBD1	TRBJ2-3	NA	CSASWTGLPPDTQYF	TGCAGTGCTAGCTGGACAGGGTTACCGCCAGATACGCAGTATTTT
14	TRBV10-3	NA	TRBJ2-7	few	CAISSTVAPYEQYF	TGTGCCATCAGTTCGACAGTCGCTCCGTACGAGCAGTACTTC
15	TRBV19	NA	TRBJ1-6	few	CASSPQVGYNSPLHF	TGTGCCAGTAGCCCGCAGGTCGGATATAATTCACCCCTCCACTTT
11	TRBV29-1	NA	TRBJ2-3	NA	CSAGWTDTQYF	TGCAGCGCAGGGTGGACAGATACGCAGTATTTT
14	TRBV5-6	NA	TRBJ2-4	NA	CASSLGSAKNIQYF	TGTGCCAGCAGCTTGGGTTCGGCCAAAAACATTCAGTACTTC
12	TRBV7-8	NA	TRBJ2-7	few	CASSLINYEQYF	TGTGCCAGCAGCTTAATAAACTACGAGCAGTACTTC
16	TRBV5-6	NA	TRBJ1-6	NA	CASSLDRGSYNSPLHF	TGTGCCAGCAGCTTGGATAGGGGCTCCTATAATTCACCCCTCCACTTT
16	TRBV7-2	NA	TRBJ2-3	NA	CASSLGVVVSTDTQYF	TGTGCCAGCAGCTTAGGCGTCGTAGTTAGCACAGATACGCAGTATTTT
13	TRBV24-1	NA	TRBJ2-2	NA	CATSGTLTGELFF	TGTGCCACCAGTGGGACCCTCACCGGGGAGCTGTTTTTT
11	TRBV24-1	NA	TRBJ2-7	NA	CATSDRYEQYF	TGTGCCACCAGTGACAGGTACGAGCAGTACTTC
15	TRBV10-3	TRBD1	TRBJ1-1	few	CAISQTGGGYTEAFF	TGTGCCATCAGCCAGACAGGGGGTGGTTACACTGAAGCTTTCTTT
15	TRBV11-2	NA	TRBJ2-7	NA	CASRRSGLTAYEQYF	TGTGCCAGCAGACGAAGCGGTCTTACCGCCTACGAGCAGTACTTC
12	TRBV18	NA	TRBJ2-3	NA	CASSPSADTQYF	TGTGCCAGCTCACCCTCGGCAGATACGCAGTATTTT
15	TRBV7-8	TRBD1	TRBJ2-5	NA	CASSRDRGTKETQYF	TGTGCCAGCAGCCGGGACAGGGGAACTAAAGAGACCCAGTACTTC
13	TRBV7-9	NA	TRBJ2-7	few	CASSVPGTYEQYF	TGTGCCAGCAGCGTCCCAGGGACCTACGAGCAGTACTTC
13	TRBV12-3/TRBV12-4	TRBD1	TRBJ1-1	NA	CASRPPGQGSAFF	TGTGCCAGCAGGCCACCGGGACAGGGGTCGGCTTTCTTT
14	TRBV7-2	NA	TRBJ2-3	NA	CASRARGDSDTQYF	TGTGCCAGCAGAGCCAGGGGAGATTCAGATACGCAGTATTTT
13	TRBV6-5	NA	TRBJ2-3	NA	CASSLRLADTQYF	TGTGCCAGCAGTTTACGGCTTGCAGATACGCAGTATTTT
16	TRBV7-2	NA	TRBJ2-2	NA	CASSLFGGANTGELFF	TGTGCCAGCAGCTTATTTGGGGGTGCGAACACCGGGGAGCTGTTTTTT
13	TRBV7-9	NA	TRBJ2-5	NA	CASSRTIEETQYF	TGTGCCAGCAGCAGGACTATCGAGGAGACCCAGTACTTC
19	TRBV7-2	TRBD2	TRBJ2-7	once	CASSLARLLAGAGPYEQYF	TGTGCCAGCAGCTTAGCGAGACTACTAGCGGGAGCTGGGCCTTACGAGCAGTACTTC
11	TRBV5-1	NA	TRBJ2-7	many	CASSLGKEQYF	TGCGCCAGCAGCTTGGGTAAGGAGCAGTACTTC
13	TRBV24-1	NA	TRBJ2-3	few	CATTGSRTDTQYF	TGTGCCACTACAGGGTCCCGCACAGATACGCAGTATTTT
14	TRBV5-1	NA	TRBJ2-3	few	CASKERPSSDTQYF	TGCGCCAGCAAAGAACGTCCTTCATCAGATACGCAGTATTTT
15	TRBV4-2	NA	TRBJ2-4	few	CASSQDGLAKNIQYF	TGTGCCAGCAGCCAAGATGGATTAGCCAAAAACATTCAGTACTTC
15	TRBV5-1	NA	TRBJ2-7	few	CASSSEGGQYREQYF	TGCGCCAGCAGCTCAGAGGGGGGACAGTACCGCGAGCAGTACTTC
14	TRBV7-9	TRBD2	TRBJ2-1	few	CASSLVGLAPEQFF	TGTGCCAGCAGCTTAGTGGGACTAGCCCCTGAGCAGTTCTTC
14	TRBV20-1	TRBD2	TRBJ2-7	NA	CSARGLAGGLGQYF	TGCAGTGCTAGAGGACTAGCGGGAGGGTTAGGGCAGTACTTC
15	TRBV28	NA	TRBJ1-5	few	CASSFFRGSNQPQHF	TGTGCCAGCAGTTTTTTCCGGGGTAGCAATCAGCCCCAGCATTTT
12	TRBV10-3	NA	TRBJ2-1	few	CAIRQLSHEQFF	TGTGCCATCAGGCAGCTTTCCCATGAGCAGTTCTTC
16	TRBV12-5	NA	TRBJ2-1	NA	CASGLAPGTGPNEQFF	TGTGCTAGTGGTTTGGCTCCAGGGACTGGCCCTAATGAGCAGTTCTTC
16	TRBV9	TRBD2	TRBJ2-1	NA	CASSVSLTSGNNEQFF	TGTGCCAGCAGCGTATCCCTCACTAGCGGGAACAATGAGCAGTTCTTC
16	TRBV6-5	NA	TRBJ2-6	NA	CASSYSGASGANVLTF	TGTGCCAGCAGTTACTCGGGAGCTTCTGGGGCCAACGTCCTGACTTTC
13	TRBV5-1	NA	TRBJ2-1	NA	CASSLVVDNEQFF	TGCGCCAGCAGCTTGGTTGTGGACAATGAGCAGTTCTTC
14	TRBV19	TRBD2	TRBJ2-1	NA	CASSTPPGRNEQFF	TGTGCCAGTAGTACCCCTCCCGGGAGGAATGAGCAGTTCTTC
13	TRBV20-1	TRBD1	TRBJ1-1	NA	CSAKPGGNTEAFF	TGCAGTGCTAAACCAGGGGGGAACACTGAAGCTTTCTTT
11	TRBV29-1	NA	TRBJ2-2	few	CSVADTGELFF	TGCAGCGTTGCTGACACCGGGGAGCTGTTTTTT
13	TRBV5-1	TRBD1	TRBJ2-5	NA	CASTTGGGETQYF	TGCGCCAGCACGACAGGGGGAGGGGAGACCCAGTACTTC